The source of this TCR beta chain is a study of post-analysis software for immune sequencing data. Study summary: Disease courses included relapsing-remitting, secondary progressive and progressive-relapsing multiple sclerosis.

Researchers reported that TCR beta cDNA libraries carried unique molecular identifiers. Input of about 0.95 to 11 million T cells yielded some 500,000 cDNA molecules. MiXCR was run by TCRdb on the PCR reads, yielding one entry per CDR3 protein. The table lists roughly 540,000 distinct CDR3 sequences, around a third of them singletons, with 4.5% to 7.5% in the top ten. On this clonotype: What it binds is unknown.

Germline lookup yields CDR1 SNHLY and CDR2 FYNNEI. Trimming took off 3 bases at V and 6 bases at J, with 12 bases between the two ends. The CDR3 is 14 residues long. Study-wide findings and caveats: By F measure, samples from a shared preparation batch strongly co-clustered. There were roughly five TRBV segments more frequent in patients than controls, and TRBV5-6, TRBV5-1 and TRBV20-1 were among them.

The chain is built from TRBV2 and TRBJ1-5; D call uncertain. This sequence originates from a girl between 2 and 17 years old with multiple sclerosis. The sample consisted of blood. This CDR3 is CASSDGALVQPQHF. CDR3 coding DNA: TGTGCCAGCAGTGACGGAGCGCTCGTTCAGCCCCAGCATTTT.